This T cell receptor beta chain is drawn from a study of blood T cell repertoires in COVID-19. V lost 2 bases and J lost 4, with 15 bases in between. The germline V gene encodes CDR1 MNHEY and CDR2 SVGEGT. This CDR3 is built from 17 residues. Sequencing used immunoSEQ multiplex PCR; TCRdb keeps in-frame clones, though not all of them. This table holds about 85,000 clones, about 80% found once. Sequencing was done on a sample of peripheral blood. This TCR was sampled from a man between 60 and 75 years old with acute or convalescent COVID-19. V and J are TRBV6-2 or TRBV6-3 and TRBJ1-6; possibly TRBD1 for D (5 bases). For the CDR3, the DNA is TGTGCCAGCAGTTACCCTTTGGTCGGGGGTTATAATTCACCCCTCCACTTT. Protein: CASSYPLVGGYNSPLHF.